This TCR beta chain originates from a study of Ad26.COV2.S vaccination and SARS-CoV-2 variants. V lost 5 bases, J lost 5 bases, and 18 bases lay in between. The CDR3 has 15 residues. CDR1 SGHTA and CDR2 FQGNSA come from the germline V gene. Findings and caveats of the study: Among vaccine recipients, spike-specific TCR breadth exceeded that of placebo recipients.

Concerning this clone: Antigen specificity is unknown.

Treatment specified: roughly 20 received Ad26.COV2.S at low or high dose, single or two shots; roughly five received placebo; per-sample allocation not given. Collection of the samples took place on day 63 after the first injection of vaccine or placebo. Spike of the Wuhan-strain SARS-CoV-2 was expressed by an Ad26 vector, which formed the vaccine. Libraries were prepared by immunoSEQ multiplex PCR; TCRdb keeps only in-frame clonotypes and omits some of them. The table includes approximately 410,000 clones, over 80% detected once. The chain uses TRBV7-2 and TRBJ2-5; maybe TRBD2 (6 bases). This TCR derives from a person between 18 and 65 years old who received the Ad26.COV2.S COVID-19 vaccine or a placebo. The sequenced sample was peripheral blood, obtained in a trial of Ad26.COV2.S vaccine versus placebo. In DNA, the CDR3 is TGTGCCAGCAGCCCAGGCGGGGCAGGGAGGGAGACCCAGTACTTC. Translated, it gives CASSPGGAGRETQYF.